Presented here are 8 T cell receptor beta chains from one specimen sequenced in a study of monozygotic twins with inflammatory bowel disease. TCRdb reworked the 5' RACE reads into one entry per CDR3 protein, no DNA. Its table records approximately 400,000 distinct CDR3 sequences. Material: blood. The receptor set was obtained from a human donor with ulcerative colitis or Crohn's disease, or a healthy co-twin of an affected twin (not recorded which).

The chain employs TRBV3-1 and TRBJ1-1; TCRdb's assignment of TRBD1 cannot be checked, as there is no DNA. Germline values: CDR1 LGHDT, CDR2 YNNKEL (reference sequence). This CDR3 is 15 amino acids long. This CDR3 is CASSPGQGPYTEAFF.

The J gene is TRBJ1-2, the V gene TRBV4-1; checking the TCRdb D call of TRBD1 is not possible without DNA. The CDR3 is 15 amino acids. CDR1 MGHRA and CDR2 YSYEKL come from the germline V gene. The CDR3 here is CASSRSTGENYGYTF.

The chain has TRBV2 and TRBJ1-5; absent DNA, TCRdb's TRBD1 call cannot be checked. Germline CDR1 reads SNHLY; CDR2 reads FYNNEI. The CDR3 covers 13 residues. This CDR3 reads CASSERQNQPQHF.

This chain links TRBV11-1 with TRBJ2-3; no DNA is available, so the TRBD2 call from TCRdb remains unchecked. The germline gives CDR1 SGHAT, CDR2 FQDESV (reference sequence). The CDR3 runs 18 residues. The CDR3 region is CASSFWTSGYSPTDTQYF.

The chain's CDR3 is CASSRGTENNSPLHF. The V call is TRBV14, the J call TRBJ1-6; the TCRdb D gene call, TRBD1, has no DNA to confirm it. CDR1 SGHDN and CDR2 FVKESK come from the germline V gene. The CDR3 is 15 amino acids.

The chain links TRBV3-1 to TRBJ1-2. The CDR3 is made up of 14 amino acids. From germline, CDR1 is LGHDT and CDR2 YNNKEL (reference sequence). The CDR3 here is CASSQDIRHYGYTF.

The chain recombines TRBV4-1 with TRBJ1-2; TCRdb indicates TRBD1, and absent DNA this call remains unverified. This CDR3 is 17 amino acids long. Germline V lookup: CDR1 MGHRA, CDR2 YSYEKL. The CDR3: CASRLRRTAKDSYGYTF.

This chain uses TRBV27 with TRBJ2-7; TCRdb's assignment of TRBD2 cannot be checked, as there is no DNA. CDR1 is MNHEY, CDR2 SMNVEV, per germline (reference sequence). This CDR3 comprises 14 residues. The CDR3 sequence: CASSPLTSRYEQYF.